This TCR beta chain was identified during a study of cytomegalovirus exposure and HLA in healthy donors. Comment on this clone: Its antigen is unknown.

Amplification used 60 Vbeta primers and 13 Jbeta primers. Clones were read by immunoSEQ multiplex PCR, and TCRdb kept only the in-frame ones, dropping some. The repertoire holds about 190,000 clones, with 84% as singletons. Study observations and caveats: Per a later analysis, 16,951 TCR beta sequences showed association with HLA alleles at 0.05 false discovery rate.

This CDR3 region has 13 residues. Per the germline V gene, CDR1 is SQVTM and CDR2 is ANQGSEA. With 5 bases clipped from V and 1 base from J, the junction kept 4 bases outside the gene matches. The receptor's source is a boy between 10 and 17 years old in good health and CMV-seronegative. The chain combines TRBV29-1 with TRBJ1-1; 7 bases map to TRBD1. The specimen was PBMCs. CDR3 in amino acids: CSVLQGPNTEAFF. The CDR3 DNA reads TGCAGCGTTCTACAGGGGCCGAACACTGAAGCTTTCTTT.